The source of this T cell receptor beta chain is a study of blood T cells in healthy people across ages. Germline V gene lookup returns CDR1 SGHAT and CDR2 FQNNGV. Germline trimming cut 6 bases from V and 5 bases from J; bases unmatched to any gene: 4. CDR3 length: 14 amino acids. Sample-barcoded 5' priming and a J-beta primer mix drove a second PCR of roughly 6 to 12 cycles. A single record per CDR3 protein comes from TCRdb applying MiXCR to the 5' RACE reads. The sample gives about 1.4 million distinct CDR3 sequences, around 55% of which show up once; over 5.5% is in the top ten. Per-sample yields of isolated PBMCs were at least 6 million. Extractions gave at least 5 micrograms of total RNA per sample.

The chain carries TRBV11-2 and TRBJ2-1; 10 bases line up with TRBD2. The sequence was obtained from a man aged 18 to 30 in good health. The sample taken for sequencing was blood. The CDR3 spells CASRGSGGHNEQFF. The CDR3, as DNA: TGTGCCAGCAGAGGTAGCGGGGGGCACAATGAGCAGTTCTTC.